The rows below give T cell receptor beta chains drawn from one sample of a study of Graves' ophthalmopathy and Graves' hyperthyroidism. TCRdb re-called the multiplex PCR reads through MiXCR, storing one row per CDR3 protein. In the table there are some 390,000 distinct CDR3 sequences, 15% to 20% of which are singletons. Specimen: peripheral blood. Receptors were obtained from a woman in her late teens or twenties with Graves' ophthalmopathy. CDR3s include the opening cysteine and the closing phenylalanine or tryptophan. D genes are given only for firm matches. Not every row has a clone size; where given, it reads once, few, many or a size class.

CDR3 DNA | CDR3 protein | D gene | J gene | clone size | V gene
TGTGCCAGCAGCGTAGGACCCAGGGGGCAAGAGACCCAGTACTTC | CASSVGPRGQETQYF | TRBD1 | TRBJ2-5 | many | TRBV9
TGTGCCAGCAGCCCCCGACAGGGCCCCAATGAAAAACTGTTTTTT | CASSPRQGPNEKLFF | TRBD1 | TRBJ1-4 | . | TRBV7-8
TGTGCCAGTAGTCTCTCAGGGGACTGGTCTTTCTTT | CASSLSGDWSFF | . | TRBJ1-1 | many | TRBV19
TGCGCCAGCAGCCAAGAGGGCAGGGGGCGCACCGGGGAGCTGTTTTTT | CASSQEGRGRTGELFF | TRBD1 | TRBJ2-2 | many | TRBV4-3
TGCGCCAGCAAGCACAGCGCATACGAGCAGTACTTC | CASKHSAYEQYF | . | TRBJ2-7 | . | TRBV10-2
TGTGCCAGCAGTTCTATAAGGGACAGGCATGGCTACACCTTC | CASSSIRDRHGYTF | TRBD1 | TRBJ1-2 | . | TRBV28
TGCAGTGCTAGACTAGCGGGAGGACGAGAGACCCAGTACTTC | CSARLAGGRETQYF | TRBD2 | TRBJ2-5 | many | TRBV20-1
TGTGCCAGCAGCCCACCTGGGGGACAGCTCAATCAGCCCCAGCATTTT | CASSPPGGQLNQPQHF | TRBD1 | TRBJ1-5 | many | TRBV7-2
TGCGCCAGCAGCTTGGCCCTAGGGACAGATACGCAGTATTTT | CASSLALGTDTQYF | . | TRBJ2-3 | many | TRBV5-1
TGTGCCAGCAGCTTCATCGGCATGGAAGCTTTCTTT | CASSFIGMEAFF | . | TRBJ1-1 | many | TRBV7-2
TGTGCCAGCAGTGTACCGTCGGGGACAGGGGGCAACGAGCAGTACTTC | CASSVPSGTGGNEQYF | TRBD1 | TRBJ2-7 | . | TRBV28
TGTGCCAGCTCACCACTCCCGGTGGGTCCTGGGGCCAACGTCCTGACTTTC | CASSPLPVGPGANVLTF | . | TRBJ2-6 | . | TRBV18
TGTGCCAGCAGGAAACAGGGGATGTATAATTCACCCCTCCACTTT | CASRKQGMYNSPLHF | TRBD1 | TRBJ1-6 | many | TRBV6-1
TGTGCCAGCAGTACAGAGGGGTTAGCTAACTATGGCTACACCTTC | CASSTEGLANYGYTF | . | TRBJ1-2 | many | TRBV28
TGTGCCAGCAGTGGTCCCTCCGGGACAGGGGCCCACGAGCAGTACTTC | CASSGPSGTGAHEQYF | TRBD1 | TRBJ2-7 | . | TRBV6-1
TGTGCCAGCAGTTACTCGGGGACAGGCCTCTTCGTCACTCATGGCTACACCTTC | CASSYSGTGLFVTHGYTF | TRBD1 | TRBJ1-2 | . | TRBV6-2/TRBV6-3
TGTGCCAGCAGCTTAGAAGGTACTGGCTACACCTTC | CASSLEGTGYTF | . | TRBJ1-2 | many | TRBV7-9
TGTGCCAGCAGTGAAGGTTACGGGTCAAATTCACCCCTCCACTTT | CASSEGYGSNSPLHF | . | TRBJ1-6 | . | TRBV6-1
TGTGCCAGCAGTGAGGCAGGGACGGAGAGGGGCTACACCTTC | CASSEAGTERGYTF | . | TRBJ1-2 | . | TRBV6-1
TGTGCCAGCAGTTATGGGAAGAACACCGGGGAGCTGTTTTTT | CASSYGKNTGELFF | . | TRBJ2-2 | many | TRBV6-2/TRBV6-3
TGTGCCAGCAGCGCCCGGGACCCGTCCTACGAGCAGTACTTC | CASSARDPSYEQYF | . | TRBJ2-7 | many | TRBV9
TGCGCCAGCAGCCAGTACTCCGCGGGAGAAGAGACCCAGTACTTC | CASSQYSAGEETQYF | TRBD2 | TRBJ2-5 | . | TRBV4-3
TGCAGTGCTATTTTCCTGCAAGAGACCCAGTACTTC | CSAIFLQETQYF | . | TRBJ2-5 | many | TRBV20-1
TGTGCCAGCAGCTTCAGCTCTGGACAGGGAGCCAAAAACATTCAGTACTTC | CASSFSSGQGAKNIQYF | TRBD1 | TRBJ2-4 | many | TRBV7-2
TGCGCCAGCAGCCAAGCCTCCAGGGGGCAAGCCAAAAACATTCAGTACTTC | CASSQASRGQAKNIQYF | TRBD1 | TRBJ2-4 | many | TRBV4-1
TGTGCCAGCAGCCCGCAGACTAGCGGACTCGGGGAGCTGTTTTTT | CASSPQTSGLGELFF | TRBD2 | TRBJ2-2 | . | TRBV11-3
TGTGCCTGGAGTGGGACAGGGATGTACAATGAGCAGTTCTTC | CAWSGTGMYNEQFF | TRBD1 | TRBJ2-1 | many | TRBV30
TGTGCCAGCAGTGGAGCGGACTTGGAAGAGACCCAGTACTTC | CASSGADLEETQYF | . | TRBJ2-5 | many | TRBV6-4
TGTGCCAGCAGCCCGCTGGGGGGAAACACCATATATTTT | CASSPLGGNTIYF | . | TRBJ1-3 | many | TRBV6-5
TGTGCCAGCAAACTGGGACTGAACTCCTACGAGCAGTACTTC | CASKLGLNSYEQYF | . | TRBJ2-7 | . | TRBV7-2
TGTGCCAGTCGCCAAAACAGGGTTCCGGACGAGCAGTACTTC | CASRQNRVPDEQYF | . | TRBJ2-7 | many | TRBV28
TGTGCCAGCAGTTACCCCGACAGACCTTGGGGCGGGGAGCTGTTTTTT | CASSYPDRPWGGELFF | . | TRBJ2-2 | . | TRBV12-3/TRBV12-4
TGCAGTGCACAAGGCAGGGGGACGTACGAGCAGTACTTC | CSAQGRGTYEQYF | TRBD1 | TRBJ2-7 | . | TRBV20-1
TGTGCCAGCAGGGGAGACAGGTCCTCCTACGAGCAGTACTTC | CASRGDRSSYEQYF | . | TRBJ2-7 | many | TRBV12-3/TRBV12-4
TGTGCCACCAGTGACCCTGAGGCTAGCGGGAGAATCGGGGAGCTGTTTTTT | CATSDPEASGRIGELFF | TRBD2 | TRBJ2-2 | many | TRBV24-1
TGTGCCAGCAGCTCCGTCGGACAGGGTGGACCCCTCCACTTT | CASSSVGQGGPLHF | TRBD1 | TRBJ1-6 | many | TRBV7-3
TGTGCCACCAGTGCCCCGGGACAGGGGGTCGAGACCCAGTACTTC | CATSAPGQGVETQYF | TRBD1 | TRBJ2-5 | many | TRBV24-1
TGTGCCAGCAGTTGGAAGAACGCCTACGAGCAGTACTTC | CASSWKNAYEQYF | . | TRBJ2-7 | . | TRBV28
TGTGCCAGCAGCTTAGACCAGGCCTCAAATTCACCCCTCCACTTT | CASSLDQASNSPLHF | . | TRBJ1-6 | many | TRBV11-2
TGTGCCAGCAGGACGGGGGGACTTAACTATGGCTACACCTTC | CASRTGGLNYGYTF | . | TRBJ1-2 | . | TRBV27
TGTGCCTGGAGTGAAGATAGCAATCAGCCCCAGCATTTT | CAWSEDSNQPQHF | . | TRBJ1-5 | many | TRBV30
TGTGCCAGCAGCGTAAGCGGGAGTTTCCACGAGCAGTACTTC | CASSVSGSFHEQYF | TRBD2 | TRBJ2-7 | many | TRBV9